This TCR beta chain was identified during a study of glioma-infiltrating T cells after dendritic cell vaccination listed by TCRdb under 2016. At the level of the whole study: Of the 15 or so glioblastoma patients in the cohort, all drawn from Phase I and II dendritic cell vaccination trials, 9 were newly diagnosed and 6 had recurrent disease. Patients received autologous tumor lysate-pulsed dendritic cell vaccination between about 2002 and 2013. Tumor-infiltrating lymphocyte content was quantified and tumor and blood repertoires were compared in dendritic cell-vaccinated glioblastoma patients by deep sequencing of TCR beta CDR3 regions. TCR sequencing metrics, including TIL content and tumor-blood repertoire overlap, were correlated with survival after dendritic cell vaccination. Each patient got three intradermal injections of the dendritic cell vaccine, spaced at biweekly intervals, in the arm below the axilla. To make the vaccine, monocyte-derived dendritic cells were cultured for about seven days with IL-4 and GM-CSF and then pulsed overnight with autologous tumor lysate. Beyond this particular receptor, the publication reports: The three-group TCR overlap response model was characterized as speculative, and prospective validation of the model was stated to be required. Higher estimated pretreatment TIL content predicted longer time to progression and overall survival after dendritic cell vaccination. The cohort was small and heterogeneous, and full blood and tumor sets were available for few patients, with initial-recurrent tumor pairs available for even fewer patients. TCR clonality showed no direct relationship with survival, which suggests that a diverse polyclonal response may be important.

Note on this clone: This receptor's antigen is unknown. No much larger clone exists at a distance of one base, and base qualities are not known.

Trimming leaves V shorter by 5 bases and J shorter by 3 bases, with the junction holding 6 bases beyond the gene matches. From a lookup of the germline V gene, CDR1 and CDR2 are SGHTA and FQGTGA. The CDR3 spans 14 residues, from the cysteine through the phenylalanine. The read is trimmed to its CDR3 DNA, 42 bases read in frame from base 1. The immunoSEQ assay amplified TCRB CDR3 regions from around 2 micrograms of genomic DNA, or from all available DNA when less than that amount was available. The multiplex PCR employed 60 forward primers targeting TCR V beta segments and 13 reverse primers targeting J beta segments. To estimate reads per starting template, synthetic control templates were spiked into each sample at limiting dilution. The Illumina HiSeq System generated 87 bp sequencing reads. As for how the authors treated the data: PCR and sequencing errors were removed by a nearest neighbor algorithm that merged closely related sequences. TCR overlap was measured as the percentage of unique tumor TCR beta sequences that were also present in the peripheral blood of the same patient. The table comes from immuneACCESS by way of TCRdb, which keeps in-frame sequences with V and J called. Part of the clones is missing from these tables; in studies checked, under half for an unresolved V gene and the rest for unknown reasons. V and J calls and clone size are copied from that table; D and trimming were computed from the DNA. Across this sample there are fewer than 90,000 clones, with around 86% seen only once. Less than 7% of the sample belongs to the ten largest clones.

Interpreted using the paper, the time point label stands for: after dendritic cell vaccination, including at tumor progression/relapse. To be selected, patients needed enough residual fresh-frozen tumor tissue and more than two years of available survival data. An isocitrate dehydrogenase mutation was not carried by any of the glioblastoma patients, although molecular status was otherwise variable. PBMC collection took place before vaccination, two weeks after the third vaccination, and at tumor progression if progression occurred. The Qiagen DNeasy Blood extraction Kit was used for extraction of genomic DNA.

The sequence came from a human donor with glioblastoma. Here the chain combines TRBV7-3 and TRBJ1-1; 7 bases in the junction line up with TRBD1. Sequencing was performed on blood, taken after dendritic cell vaccination. The DNA sequence follows: TGTGCCAGCAGCCTCACAGGACAGGACACTGAAGCTTTCTTT. It is translated as CASSLTGQDTEAFF.